This entry lists 21 T cell receptor beta chains sequenced from one sample in a study of shared clonotypes between healthy human individuals. The data were produced by immunoSEQ multiplex PCR, yet TCRdb's version contains in-frame clones alone and is incomplete. The data show approximately 2,000,000 clones, 80% to 95% seen once. Sample: naive CD4+ T cells from PBMCs. The subset is: CD45RA+ positively selected. The receptors originated from a man aged 18 to 29 in good health. Some clones in this sample may be carry-over from other donors' samples.

The CDR3 DNA sequence: TGTGCCATCAAGGCAGGGGATGGCTACACCTTC. Translating it yields CAIKAGDGYTF. J is TRBJ1-2 and V is TRBV10-3, with a weak D call TRBD1 (6 bases). The CDR3 length is 11 residues. V was pared by 7 bases and J by 6 bases, with 9 bases between. Germline V gene sequence: CDR1 ENHRY, CDR2 SYGVKD.

The rearrangement uses TRBV6-1 and TRBJ1-2, with D unresolved. The CDR3 is 13 residues long. Germline V gene data show CDR1 as MNHNS and CDR2 as SASEGT. V was pared by 7 bases and J by 3 bases, with 12 bases between. The CDR3 DNA follows: TGTGCCAGCACCTATAGGGCAGACTATGGCTACACCTTC. Translation gives CASTYRADYGYTF.

The gene calls are TRBV9 and TRBJ2-7, with 10 bases fitting TRBD1. The germline CDR1 and CDR2 sequences are SGDLS and YYNGEE. The CDR3 spans 15 residues. The trim removed 1 base at V and 5 bases at J, leaving 6 bases unmatched. Here the CDR3 reads CASSVTGTGANEQYF. DNA for the CDR3: TGTGCCAGCAGCGTAACCGGGACAGGGGCGAACGAGCAGTACTTC.

The rearrangement joins TRBV7-9 to TRBJ2-7; TRBD1 might be the D (6 bases). The germline gives CDR1 SEHNR, CDR2 FQNEAQ (reference sequence). V was shortened by 5 bases and J by 7 bases, with 18 bases between the two germline ends. CDR3 length equals 14 residues. The CDR3 nucleotides read TGTGCCAGCAGCCCGCGACAGGATGTTGGGGAGCAGTACTTC. The encoded protein is CASSPRQDVGEQYF.

The gene calls are TRBV29-1 and TRBJ2-3; D ambiguous. Germline V gives CDR1 SQVTM, CDR2 ANQGSEA. The CDR3 runs to 14 residues. V was pared by 8 bases and J by 4 bases, with 19 bases between. The CDR3 nucleotides are TGCAGCATAGGACGCTCTTTAGAGGCAGATACGCAGTATTTT. Protein sequence: CSIGRSLEADTQYF.

The rearrangement joins TRBV5-3 to TRBJ1-5; TRBD1 matches at 11 bases. TRBV5-3 is an ORF, and what it does is uncertain. This CDR3 is built from 19 residues. Germline trimming cut 1 base from V and 0 bases from J; bases unmatched to any gene: 9. The DNA for the CDR3 is TGTGCCAGAAGCTTGACGGGACAGGGGGGAAAGTATAGCAATCAGCCCCAGCATTTT. Its translation is CARSLTGQGGKYSNQPQHF.

To note about this clone: Additional DNA sequences in this sample encode the identical CDR3. The rearrangement joins TRBV4-1 to TRBJ1-4; 7 bases match TRBD1. V was pared by 0 bases and J by 0 bases, with 4 bases of the junction left unmatched. This CDR3 spans 17 amino acids. Germline V gives CDR1 MGHRA, CDR2 YSYEKL. The CDR3 is CASSQEGQGATNEKLFF. The CDR3 region has the DNA TGCGCCAGCAGCCAAGAGGGGCAGGGGGCAACTAATGAAAAACTGTTTTTT.

This clone was observed a single time. CDR3 residues: CASSPHSLYEQYF. For the CDR3, the DNA is TGCGCCAGCAGCCCACATTCCCTCTACGAGCAGTACTTC. The genes are TRBV10-1 and TRBJ2-7; D remains ambiguous. Trimming left V 6 bases short and J 3 bases short, with 12 bases between. Germline values: CDR1 WNHNN, CDR2 SYGVQD (reference sequence). The CDR3 has 13 amino acids.

The gene calls are TRBV5-8 and TRBJ2-3; D is perhaps TRBD1 or TRBD2 (5 bases each). V was trimmed by 7 bases and J by 6 bases, leaving 18 bases between them. The CDR3 length is 14 residues. Germline V gives CDR1 SGHTS, CDR2 YDEGEE. This chain's CDR3 is CASAPLREGDTQYF. DNA of the CDR3: TGTGCCAGCGCACCCCTCCGAGAGGGGGATACGCAGTATTTT.

This clone was seen just once. The chain recombines TRBV18 with TRBJ1-3, with unresolved D. Per germline, CDR1 KGHSH and CDR2 LQKENI. This CDR3 region has 16 residues. V lost 0 bases and J 2 bases, leaving 11 bases between the germline ends. The CDR3 is CASSPPQTPAGNTIYF. The CDR3 coding sequence is TGTGCCAGCTCACCACCCCAAACCCCCGCTGGAAACACCATATATTTT.

Details on this clone: The same CDR3 can be traced to other DNA sequences in this sample. The rearrangement joins TRBV2 to TRBJ2-7; 8 nucleotides agree with TRBD1. V was clipped by 6 bases and J by 0 bases; unmatched bases: 4. Germline CDR1 SNHLY, CDR2 FYNNEI. The CDR3 loop spans 14 amino acids. CDR3 sequence: CASRRQGSSYEQYF. CDR3 DNA: TGTGCCAGCAGGCGACAGGGGAGCTCCTACGAGCAGTACTTC.

The J gene is TRBJ2-5, the V gene TRBV7-3; D ambiguous. CDR3 size: 16 residues. CDR1 is SGHTA and CDR2 is FQGTGA in the germline V gene. V lost 5 bases and J 7 bases, leaving 23 bases between the germline ends. The CDR3: CASSPTPYPGAGTQYF. CDR3 bases: TGTGCCAGCAGCCCTACGCCCTACCCCGGAGCTGGGACCCAGTACTTC.

V gene TRBV7-2 combines with J gene TRBJ2-7, with 11 bases that match TRBD1. The germline CDR1 and CDR2 sequences are SGHTA and FQGNSA. After removal of 5 bases from V and 5 bases from J, the junction contained 8 bases not matched to a gene. There are 15 residues in the CDR3. The CDR3 loop is CASSPRRTGGHEQYF. CDR3 DNA sequence: TGTGCCAGCAGCCCCCGGCGGACAGGGGGCCACGAGCAGTACTTC. The full variable domain, with the rest looked up from reference TRBV7-2 and TRBJ2-7, is GAGVSQSPSNKVTEKGKDVELRCDPISGHTALYWYRQSLGQGLEFLIYFQGNSAPDKSGLPSDRFSAERTGGSVSTLTIQRTQQEDSAVYLCASSPRRTGGHEQYFGPGTRLTVT.

This rearrangement joins TRBV7-2 to TRBJ2-1; 12 nucleotides match TRBD2. CDR1 SGHTA and CDR2 FQGNSA come from the germline V gene. The CDR3 extends over 14 amino acids. The junction had 6 bases not matched to a gene; V was cut back by 10 bases and J by 5 bases. The CDR3 sequence: CATRLAGANNEQFF. In nucleotides, the CDR3 is TGTGCCACCAGACTAGCGGGAGCAAACAATGAGCAGTTCTTC.

V is TRBV11-2 and J is TRBJ2-7; 9 nucleotides align to TRBD1. The J segment lost 4 bases and the V segment lost 2 bases, leaving 9 bases of the junction unmatched. The germline V gene encodes CDR1 SGHAT and CDR2 FQNNGV. CDR3 size: 16 residues. In DNA form, the CDR3 reads TGTGCCAGCAGCTTACCCCGGACAGGGGTAAAATACGAGCAGTACTTC. It encodes CASSLPRTGVKYEQYF.

In regard to this clone: The same CDR3 is also encoded by other DNA sequences in this sample. The rearrangement joins TRBV7-9 to TRBJ2-3; D tentatively fits TRBD1 or TRBD2 (5 bases each). Germline CDR1 SEHNR, CDR2 FQNEAQ (reference sequence). The CDR3 loop spans 13 amino acids. The V end was cut by 8 bases, the J end by 0 bases, with 9 bases between. The CDR3 protein is CASSGPSTDTQYF. For the CDR3, the DNA is TGTGCCAGCTCGGGGCCGAGCACAGATACGCAGTATTTT. Based on the CDR3 plus reference TRBV7-9 and TRBJ2-3, the full variable domain is DTGVSQNPRHKITKRGQNVTFRCDPISEHNRLYWYRQTLGQGPEFLTYFQNEAQLEKSRLLSDRFSAERPKGSFSTLEIQRTEQGDSAMYLCASSGPSTDTQYFGPGTRLTVL.

The chain links TRBV4-1 to TRBJ2-3; 9 nucleotides match TRBD2. CDR1 is MGHRA and CDR2 is YSYEKL in the germline V gene. The CDR3 totals 15 residues. Trimming removed 0 bases from V and 8 bases from J; junction bases left unmatched: 6. DNA for the CDR3: TGCGCCAGCAGCCAAGAGCAGCGGGGGGTGAGTACGCAGTATTTT. Protein product: CASSQEQRGVSTQYF.

Notes on this clone: One end of the junction is discordant with germline, which a read error may explain. CDR3 sequence (DNA): TGTGCCAGTAGCATAGATTCTGGAAGGATTGGCAATCAGCCCCAGCATTTT. Its translation: CASSIDSGRIGNQPQHF. The chain links TRBV19 to TRBJ1-5; D unclear. The length of the CDR3 is 17 residues. Germline CDR1 is LNHDA and CDR2 is SQIVND (reference sequence).

The chain recombines TRBV18 with TRBJ1-1; tentative D call: TRBD1 (5 bases). V was shortened by 3 bases and J by 6 bases, with 14 bases between the two germline ends. CDR3 length: 14 amino acids. Per the germline V gene, CDR1 is KGHSH and CDR2 is LQKENI. CDR3 DNA sequence: TGTGCCAGCTCACCGGCCAGGGTAGCACCTGAAGCTTTCTTT. It codes for CASSPARVAPEAFF.

The gene calls are TRBV7-3 and TRBJ2-1; D is uncertain. Germline-derived CDR1 and CDR2 are SGHTA and FQGTGA. This CDR3 comprises 15 residues. V was pared by 5 bases and J by 6 bases, with 17 bases between. This chain's CDR3 is CASSPDSRPRNEQFF. CDR3 nucleotide sequence: TGTGCCAGCAGCCCCGACTCCCGCCCTCGCAATGAGCAGTTCTTC.

The CDR3 loop is CASSKGPPADTQYF. CDR3 sequence (DNA): TGTGCCAGCAGCAAGGGCCCTCCAGCCGATACGCAGTATTTT. The chain joins TRBV21-1 to TRBJ2-3; no DNA check was done on the table's D call, TRBD1. TRBV21-1 is tagged as a pseudogene. The CDR3 totals 14 residues.